This TCR beta chain was profiled in a study of T cell responses to AZD1222 COVID-19 vaccine. The study, taken as a whole, reports: Every sample of the repertoires postdated the peak T cell response. Clonal diversity may have been underestimated in mostly white British donors.

The table came from immunoSEQ multiplex PCR; TCRdb's copy has only in-frame clones and leaves some out. The sample has 140,000 to 150,000 clones, about 86% seen once; the top ten hold approximately 5%. Details on this clone: Antigen: not known.

Germline V gene data show CDR1 as MNHNS and CDR2 as SASEGT. The CDR3 consists of 14 residues. V lost 2 bases, J lost 5 bases, and 12 bases lay in between. The material was peripheral blood, obtained 28 days after the second AZD1222 dose. The J gene is TRBJ2-5, the V gene TRBV6-1; perhaps TRBD2 as D (6 bases). The receptor was isolated from an adult who received the AZD1222 COVID-19 vaccine. CDR3 sequence (DNA): TGTGCCAGCAGTGAATCTCAGGGAGGTGAGACCCAGTACTTC. It translates to CASSESQGGETQYF.